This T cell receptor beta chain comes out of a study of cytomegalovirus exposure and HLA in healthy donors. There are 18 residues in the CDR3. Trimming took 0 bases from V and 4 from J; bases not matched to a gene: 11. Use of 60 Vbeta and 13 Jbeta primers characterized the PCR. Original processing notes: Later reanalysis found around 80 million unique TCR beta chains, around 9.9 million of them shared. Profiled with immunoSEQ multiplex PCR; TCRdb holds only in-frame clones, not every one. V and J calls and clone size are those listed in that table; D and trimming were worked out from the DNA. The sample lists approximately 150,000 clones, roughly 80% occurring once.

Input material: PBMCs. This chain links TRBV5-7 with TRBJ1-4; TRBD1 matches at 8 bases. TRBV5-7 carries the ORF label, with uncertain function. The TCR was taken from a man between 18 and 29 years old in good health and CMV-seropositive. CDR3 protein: CASSLGGGRGQGNEKLFF. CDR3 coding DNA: TGTGCCAGCAGCTTGGGAGGCGGCAGGGGGCAGGGTAATGAAAAACTGTTTTTT.